These T cell receptor beta chains were read from a single sample in a study of blood T cell repertoires in COVID-19. The method was immunoSEQ multiplex PCR; TCRdb's version includes in-frame clones alone and lacks a portion of them. The sample contains some 300,000 clones, approximately 91% of which appear only once. The sequencing sample was made of PBMCs or T cells enriched from blood (not recorded which). The receptors derive from a woman younger than 45 who had been exposed to COVID-19. The CDR3 runs from the conserved cysteine through the conserved F or W. A D gene is named only where the DNA matches it firmly. Some rows mark clone size as missing; the rest say once, few, many or name a class of expanded clone.

clone_size	v_call	d_call	j_call	cdr3_aa	cdr3_nt
once	TRBV5-6	.	TRBJ1-5	CASRKGQYSNQPQHF	TGTGCCAGCAGAAAAGGACAGTATAGCAATCAGCCCCAGCATTTT
.	TRBV5-8	.	TRBJ1-5	CASSFGFTGNQPQHF	TGTGCCAGCAGCTTCGGGTTTACGGGCAATCAGCCCCAGCATTTT
.	TRBV5-1	TRBD1	TRBJ2-1	CASSLDRGAYNEQFF	TGCGCCAGCAGCTTGGACAGGGGGGCCTACAATGAGCAGTTCTTC
.	TRBV7-8	.	TRBJ2-2	CASSLSGLRSTGELFF	TGTGCCAGCAGCTTATCGGGACTTCGAAGCACCGGGGAGCTGTTTTTT
.	TRBV5-1	TRBD1	TRBJ1-2	CASSSQTGGDRVGGYTF	TGCGCCAGCAGCTCCCAGACAGGGGGCGATCGAGTAGGTGGCTACACCTTC
.	TRBV9	.	TRBJ2-7	CASSVGGETLGEQYF	TGTGCCAGCAGCGTAGGAGGCGAGACCTTGGGCGAGCAGTACTTC
.	TRBV9	.	TRBJ1-1	CASSPHLNTEAFF	TGTGCCAGCAGCCCTCACTTGAACACTGAAGCTTTCTTT
.	TRBV2	TRBD1	TRBJ2-3	CASKWTGRDTQYF	TGTGCCAGCAAGTGGACAGGGAGGGATACGCAGTATTTT
.	TRBV29-1	.	TRBJ1-1	CSVGERVSSRREAFF	TGCAGCGTCGGTGAGCGGGTATCATCTCGTCGTGAAGCTTTCTTT
.	TRBV5-4	.	TRBJ1-2	CASSLDRQSGYTF	TGTGCCAGCAGCTTGGACAGACAGAGTGGCTACACCTTC
.	TRBV7-6	.	TRBJ2-2	CASSFPVGETRGSGTGELFF	TGTGCCAGCAGCTTCCCCGTAGGAGAAACAAGGGGGAGTGGCACCGGGGAGCTGTTTTTT
.	TRBV21-1	.	TRBJ2-7	CASSTQAEQGMNAYEQYF	TGTGCCAGCAGCACACAAGCCGAACAGGGGATGAATGCCTACGAGCAGTACTTC
.	TRBV5-6	TRBD1	TRBJ2-4	CASSSVPGGGNIQYF	TGTGCCAGCAGCTCGGTACCAGGGGGCGGAAACATTCAGTACTTC
.	TRBV6-5	TRBD1	TRBJ1-4	CASRRTGREEKLFF	TGTGCCAGCAGAAGGACAGGGAGGGAAGAAAAACTGTTTTTT
.	TRBV5-1	.	TRBJ2-7	CASSTGTLFNEQYF	TGCGCCAGCAGCACCGGGACACTTTTCAACGAGCAGTACTTC
.	TRBV7-9	TRBD1	TRBJ1-2	CASSPYRGSGYTF	TGTGCCAGCAGCCCGTACAGGGGCTCTGGCTACACCTTC
.	TRBV7-3	.	TRBJ2-5	CASSLSNQETQYF	TGTGCCAGCAGCTTAAGTAACCAAGAGACCCAGTACTTC
.	TRBV7-3	TRBD1	TRBJ1-3	CASSPGQGGNTIYF	TGTGCCAGCAGCCCCGGACAGGGCGGAAACACCATATATTTT
.	TRBV6-5	.	TRBJ1-5	CASRGWGRHQPQHF	TGTGCCAGCAGGGGTTGGGGGCGCCATCAGCCCCAGCATTTT
.	TRBV11-1	TRBD1	TRBJ1-6	CASSYAGTGSSPLHF	TGTGCCAGCAGCTACGCCGGGACAGGGAGTTCACCCCTCCACTTT
.	TRBV7-2	TRBD1	TRBJ1-1	CASSLDTGQVYTEAFF	TGTGCCAGCAGCTTAGATACCGGACAGGTTTACACTGAAGCTTTCTTT
.	TRBV27	.	TRBJ2-7	CASSLRVSYEQYF	TGTGCCAGCAGTTTACGAGTCTCCTACGAGCAGTACTTC
.	TRBV5-1	TRBD1	TRBJ2-5	CASSLAKQGAWETQYF	TGCGCCAGCAGCTTGGCCAAGCAGGGGGCATGGGAGACCCAGTACTTC
.	TRBV19	.	TRBJ1-3	CASSTDSYSGNTIYF	TGTGCCAGTAGTACCGACAGTTACTCTGGAAACACCATATATTTT
once	TRBV5-6	TRBD2	TRBJ2-7	CASSLLAGGPYEQYF	TGTGCCAGCAGCTTGCTAGCGGGAGGCCCCTACGAGCAGTACTTC
.	TRBV27	.	TRBJ1-1	CASSLWASGRSGTEAFF	TGTGCCAGCAGTTTATGGGCTTCAGGCCGCAGTGGGACTGAAGCTTTCTTT
.	TRBV3-1/TRBV3-2	.	TRBJ1-1	CASSQVSRTEAFF	TGTGCCAGCAGCCAAGTTTCGAGAACTGAAGCTTTCTTT
.	TRBV3-1/TRBV3-2	TRBD2	TRBJ2-7	CASSRGGGLYEQYF	TGTGCCAGCAGCCGCGGGGGGGGCCTCTACGAGCAGTACTTC
.	TRBV5-8	.	TRBJ2-3	CASSPGQYTDTQYF	TGTGCCAGCAGCCCTGGACAGTACACAGATACGCAGTATTTT
.	TRBV4-1	.	TRBJ2-5	CASSQDTEETQYF	TGCGCCAGCAGCCAAGATACCGAGGAGACCCAGTACTTC
.	TRBV4-1	.	TRBJ1-5	CASSQRAVTSNQPQHF	TGCGCCAGCAGCCAGAGGGCGGTAACTAGCAATCAGCCCCAGCATTTT
.	TRBV21-1	.	TRBJ2-7	CASSRGQCYEQYF	TGTGCCAGCAGCAGGGGGCAATGCTACGAGCAGTACTTC
once	TRBV5-1	.	TRBJ1-2	CATSSGGNYGYTF	TGCGCCACCTCGAGCGGAGGAAACTATGGCTACACCTTC
.	TRBV27	.	TRBJ1-1	CASSSPAGLTEAFF	TGTGCCAGCAGTTCCCCGGCGGGCCTCACTGAAGCTTTCTTT
.	TRBV5-4	.	TRBJ2-3	CASSGDRPDTQYF	TGTGCCAGCAGCGGAGACAGGCCAGATACGCAGTATTTT
.	TRBV7-9	TRBD1	TRBJ1-1	CASSPTWTGMGDTEAFF	TGTGCCAGCAGCCCGACCTGGACAGGGATGGGGGACACTGAAGCTTTCTTT
.	TRBV5-1	.	TRBJ1-1	CASSRTGHPNTEAFF	TGCGCCAGCAGCCGGACGGGACATCCGAACACTGAAGCTTTCTTT
.	TRBV29-1	TRBD2	TRBJ2-5	CSTGGGETQYF	TGCAGCACCGGGGGGGGAGAGACCCAGTACTTC
.	TRBV3-1/TRBV3-2	.	TRBJ1-4	CASSLKTGINEKLFF	TGTGCCAGCAGCCTAAAGACCGGGATAAATGAAAAACTGTTTTTT
.	TRBV12-3/TRBV12-4	TRBD1	TRBJ1-1	CASSPTGREAFF	TGTGCCAGCAGTCCGACAGGGCGTGAAGCTTTCTTT
.	TRBV9	.	TRBJ2-2	CASSPRTDTYTGELFF	TGTGCCAGCAGCCCCAGAACAGATACTTACACCGGGGAGCTGTTTTTT
.	TRBV6-5	TRBD1	TRBJ1-2	CASSIQGARGYTF	TGTGCCAGCAGTATCCAGGGGGCTCGAGGCTACACCTTC
.	TRBV19	TRBD1	TRBJ1-5	CASRGKPGTGGRQPQHF	TGTGCCAGTAGGGGAAAACCCGGGACAGGGGGCCGACAGCCCCAGCATTTT
once	TRBV9	TRBD2	TRBJ2-2	CASSDPTSGGAVGGELFF	TGTGCCAGCAGCGACCCGACTAGCGGGGGGGCCGTGGGCGGGGAGCTGTTTTTT
.	TRBV28	.	TRBJ2-7	CATLVRGTYEQYF	TGTGCCACCTTGGTTAGGGGCACCTACGAGCAGTACTTC
.	TRBV2	.	TRBJ1-1	CASSYHDSVFAFF	TGTGCCAGCAGTTACCATGACAGCGTCTTTGCTTTCTTT
.	TRBV6-5	.	TRBJ1-2	CASSWEGGDGYTF	TGTGCCAGCAGTTGGGAGGGCGGGGACGGCTACACCTTC
.	TRBV7-9	.	TRBJ1-1	CASSLALRAEAFF	TGTGCCAGCAGCTTAGCCTTGAGGGCTGAAGCTTTCTTT
.	TRBV5-1	TRBD1	TRBJ1-4	CASSQGQLHEKLFF	TGCGCCAGCAGCCAGGGACAGCTCCATGAAAAACTGTTTTTT
.	TRBV18	TRBD1	TRBJ1-1	CASSHGTGGDRTEAFF	TGTGCCAGCTCACACGGGACAGGGGGCGACCGGACTGAAGCTTTCTTT
.	TRBV7-6	.	TRBJ2-7	CASSARPRGKSYEQYF	TGTGCCAGCAGCGCCCGCCCTAGGGGGAAATCCTACGAGCAGTACTTC
once	TRBV12-3/TRBV12-4	TRBD1	TRBJ1-2	CASSETGRGGYTF	TGTGCCAGCAGTGAGACAGGGCGAGGGGGCTACACCTTC
.	TRBV30	TRBD1	TRBJ1-6	CAWSVDRASLHF	TGTGCCTGGAGTGTCGACAGGGCCTCCCTCCACTTT
.	TRBV3-1/TRBV3-2	TRBD1	TRBJ1-2	CASSQDGTGAGYTF	TGTGCCAGCAGCCAAGATGGAACAGGGGCCGGCTACACCTTC